This T cell receptor (beta chain) derives from a study of blood T cells in healthy people across ages. Germline loops: CDR1 SGHRS, CDR2 YFSETQ. V was cut by 0 bases and J by 8 bases, with 17 bases left in between. The length of the CDR3 is 15 residues. With a J-beta primer mix and a sample-barcoded 5' primer, a second PCR ran about 6 to 11 cycles. In TCRdb, the 5' RACE reads were re-called with MiXCR into one record per CDR3 protein. The sample lists around 1,500,000 distinct CDR3 sequences, over 25% occurring once. Sequencing was performed on blood. This chain connects TRBV5-1 to TRBJ1-2; D is unclear. This sequence originates from a woman between 25 and 40 years old in good health. The CDR3 nucleotides read TGCGCCAGCAGCTTGGGTTTTCGCAGGCCTGGGGGCTACACCTTC. Residues: CASSLGFRRPGGYTF.